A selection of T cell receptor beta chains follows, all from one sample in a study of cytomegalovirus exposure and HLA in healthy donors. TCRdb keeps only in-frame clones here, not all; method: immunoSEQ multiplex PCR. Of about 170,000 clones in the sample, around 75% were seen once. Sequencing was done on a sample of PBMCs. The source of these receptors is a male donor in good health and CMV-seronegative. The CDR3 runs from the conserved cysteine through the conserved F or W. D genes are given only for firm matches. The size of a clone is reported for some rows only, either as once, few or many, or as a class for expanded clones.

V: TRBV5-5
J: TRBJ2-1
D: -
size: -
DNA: TGTGCCAGCAGCCCCTCGTTGAATGAGCAGTTCTTC
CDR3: CASSPSLNEQFF

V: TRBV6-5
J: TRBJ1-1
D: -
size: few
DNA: TGTGCCAGCAGTTACTCCGGGGGGAACACTGAAGCTTTCTTT
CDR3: CASSYSGGNTEAFF

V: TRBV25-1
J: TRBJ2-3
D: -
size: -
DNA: TGTGCCAGCAGTGTGGACTCTGGCACAGATACGCAGTATTTT
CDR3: CASSVDSGTDTQYF

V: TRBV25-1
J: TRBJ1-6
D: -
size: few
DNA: TGTGCCAGCAGTGAAGGAAGGGGTTCCCTTTCACCCCTCCACTTT
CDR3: CASSEGRGSLSPLHF

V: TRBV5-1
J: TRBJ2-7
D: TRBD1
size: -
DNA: TGCGCCAGCAGTCCGGGACAGGTTCCCTACGAGCAGTACTTC
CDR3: CASSPGQVPYEQYF

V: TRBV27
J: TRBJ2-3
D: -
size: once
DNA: TGTGCCAGCAGTTTATACCGGGGTACAGATACGCAGTATTTT
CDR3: CASSLYRGTDTQYF

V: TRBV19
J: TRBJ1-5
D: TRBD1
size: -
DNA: TGTGCCAGTAGCGGCCGGGACAGGGGTTTTCAGCCCCAGCATTTT
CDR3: CASSGRDRGFQPQHF

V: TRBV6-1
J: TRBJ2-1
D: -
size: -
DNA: TGTGCCAGCAGTGAAATCAGGGGCGGATACAATGAGCAGTTCTTC
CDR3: CASSEIRGGYNEQFF

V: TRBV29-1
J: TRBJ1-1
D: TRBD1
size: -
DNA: TGCAGCGTCCATACAGGGGTGAACACTGAAGCTTTCTTT
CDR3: CSVHTGVNTEAFF

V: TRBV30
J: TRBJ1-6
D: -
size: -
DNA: TGTGCCTGGAGTTCGAGCTATAATTCACCCCTCCACTTT
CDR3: CAWSSSYNSPLHF

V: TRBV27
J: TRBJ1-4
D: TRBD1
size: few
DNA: TGTGCCAGCAGTCCGGGACAGGGATATCCAACTAATGAAAAACTGTTTTTT
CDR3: CASSPGQGYPTNEKLFF

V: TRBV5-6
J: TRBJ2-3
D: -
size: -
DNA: TGTGCCAGCAGCCGTACTGGCACAGATACGCAGTATTTT
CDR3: CASSRTGTDTQYF

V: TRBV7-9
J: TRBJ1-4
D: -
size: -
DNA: TGTGCCAGCAGCACCGGGACTATCAATGAAAAACTGTTTTTT
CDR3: CASSTGTINEKLFF

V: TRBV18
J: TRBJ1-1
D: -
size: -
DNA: TGTGCCAGCTCACCAATCGACATGAACACTGAAGCTTTCTTT
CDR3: CASSPIDMNTEAFF

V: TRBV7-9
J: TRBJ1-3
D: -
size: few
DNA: TGTGCCAGCAGCTTATTCGACAGGTACGCTGGAAACACCATATATTTT
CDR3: CASSLFDRYAGNTIYF

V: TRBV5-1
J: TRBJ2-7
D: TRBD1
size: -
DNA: TGCGCCAGCAGCCCGGGGACAGTTACCTACGAGCAGTACTTC
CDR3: CASSPGTVTYEQYF

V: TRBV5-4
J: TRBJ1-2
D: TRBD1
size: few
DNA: TGTGCCAGCAGCCCCGATTACGGACAGGGGGCGCGGCATGGCTACACCTTC
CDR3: CASSPDYGQGARHGYTF

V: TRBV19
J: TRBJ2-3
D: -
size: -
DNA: TGTGCCAGTAGTATGTTATACAGTCGGAACACAGATACGCAGTATTTT
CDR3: CASSMLYSRNTDTQYF

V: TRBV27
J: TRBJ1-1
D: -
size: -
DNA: TGTGCCAGCAGTTCGGTTGGCAGGGCGCGAGCTTTCTTT
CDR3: CASSSVGRARAFF

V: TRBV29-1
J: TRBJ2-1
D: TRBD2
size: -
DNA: TGCAGCGTACCGGGACTAGCGGGGGGAAGCCAGTTCTTC
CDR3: CSVPGLAGGSQFF

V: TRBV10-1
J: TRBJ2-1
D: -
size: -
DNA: TGCGCCAGCAGTGAGTCGACATTAGGACACCCTAGGAATGAGCAGTTCTTC
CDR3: CASSESTLGHPRNEQFF

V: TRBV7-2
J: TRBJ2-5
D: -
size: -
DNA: TGTGCCAGCAGCTTGAGGGAAACGAAGACCCAGTACTTC
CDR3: CASSLRETKTQYF

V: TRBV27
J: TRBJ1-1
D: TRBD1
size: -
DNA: TGTGCCAGCAGTTTAAACCGGGACAGGGGGCTGAACACTGAAGCTTTCTTT
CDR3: CASSLNRDRGLNTEAFF

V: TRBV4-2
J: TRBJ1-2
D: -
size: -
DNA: TGTGCCAGCAGCCCTTCACAGGGTAACTATGGCTACACCTTC
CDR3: CASSPSQGNYGYTF

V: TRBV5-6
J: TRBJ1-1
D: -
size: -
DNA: TGTGCCAGCGTCGGGGGTGGGACTGAAGCTTTCTTT
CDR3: CASVGGGTEAFF

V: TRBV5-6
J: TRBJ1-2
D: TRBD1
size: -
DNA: TGTGCCAGCAGCACTTATGTGGGACAGAGTGACTATGGCTACACCTTC
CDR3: CASSTYVGQSDYGYTF

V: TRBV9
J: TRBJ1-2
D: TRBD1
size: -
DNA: TGTGCCAGCAGCTCCGGGACAGGGCATAACTATGGCTACACCTTC
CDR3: CASSSGTGHNYGYTF

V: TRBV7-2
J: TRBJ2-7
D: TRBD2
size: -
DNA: TGTGCCAGCAGCTTAGGGCAGCGGGATGGGCAGTACTTC
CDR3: CASSLGQRDGQYF

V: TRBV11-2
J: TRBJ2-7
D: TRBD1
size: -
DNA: TGTGCCAGCAGCTTAGGGGACAGGGACGAGCAGTACTTC
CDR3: CASSLGDRDEQYF

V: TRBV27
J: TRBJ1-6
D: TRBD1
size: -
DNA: TGTGCCAGCAGTCTCAAGACAGGGGGCAGTTCACCCCTCCACTTT
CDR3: CASSLKTGGSSPLHF

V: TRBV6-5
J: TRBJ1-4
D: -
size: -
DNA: TGTGCCAGCAGTTATGCTGGGTTTGAGGCTAATGAAAAACTGTTTTTT
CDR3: CASSYAGFEANEKLFF

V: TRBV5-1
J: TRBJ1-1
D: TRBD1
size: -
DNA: TGCGCCAGCAGCTTTCAGGGGGCGGGGAACACTGAAGCTTTCTTT
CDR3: CASSFQGAGNTEAFF

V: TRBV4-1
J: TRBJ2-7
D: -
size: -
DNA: TGCGCCAGCAGCCAATTCCCGGCTAGCCTCGGTTACGAGCAGTACTTC
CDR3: CASSQFPASLGYEQYF

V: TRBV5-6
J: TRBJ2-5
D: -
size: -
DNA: TGTGCCAGCAGCGTAATTGGAGGGGATCAAGAGACCCAGTACTTC
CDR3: CASSVIGGDQETQYF